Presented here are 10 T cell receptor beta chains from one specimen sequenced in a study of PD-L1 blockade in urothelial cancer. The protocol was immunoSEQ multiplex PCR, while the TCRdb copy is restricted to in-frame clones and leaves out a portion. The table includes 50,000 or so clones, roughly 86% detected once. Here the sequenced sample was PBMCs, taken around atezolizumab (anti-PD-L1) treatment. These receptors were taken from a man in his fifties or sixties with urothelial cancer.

The DNA for the CDR3 is TGTGCCTGGAGTGGAGAGTTTGGCAATCAGCCCCAGCATTTT. It encodes CAWSGEFGNQPQHF. The chain couples TRBV30 to TRBJ1-5; D not resolved. Germline values: CDR1 GTSNPN, CDR2 SVGIG (reference sequence). CDR3 length equals 14 residues. Trimming stripped 1 base from V and 2 bases from J, with 9 bases between.

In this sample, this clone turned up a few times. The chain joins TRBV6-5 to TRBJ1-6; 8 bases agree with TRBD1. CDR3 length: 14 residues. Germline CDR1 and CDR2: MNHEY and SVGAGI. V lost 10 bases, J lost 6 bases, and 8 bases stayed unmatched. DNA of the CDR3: TGTGCCACACGGTTGGGACAGGTTAATTCACCCCTCCACTTT. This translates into CATRLGQVNSPLHF.

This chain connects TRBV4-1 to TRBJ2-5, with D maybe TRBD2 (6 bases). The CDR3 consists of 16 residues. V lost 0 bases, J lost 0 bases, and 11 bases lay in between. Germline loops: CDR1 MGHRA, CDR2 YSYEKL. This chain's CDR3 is CASSQDAAGYQETQYF. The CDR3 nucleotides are TGCGCCAGCAGCCAAGACGCGGCGGGGTACCAAGAGACCCAGTACTTC.

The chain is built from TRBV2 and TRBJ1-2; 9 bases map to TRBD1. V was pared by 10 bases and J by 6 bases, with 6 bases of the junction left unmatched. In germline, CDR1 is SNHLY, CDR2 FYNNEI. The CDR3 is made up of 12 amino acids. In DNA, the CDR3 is TGTGCCACCAAACAGGGGGCGGATGGCTACACCTTC. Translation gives CATKQGADGYTF. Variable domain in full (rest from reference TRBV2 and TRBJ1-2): EPEVTQTPSHQVTQMGQEVILRCVPISNHLYFYWYRQILGQKVEFLVSFYNNEISEKSEIFDDQFSVERPDGSNFTLKIRSTKLEDSAMYFCATKQGADGYTFGSGTRLTVV.

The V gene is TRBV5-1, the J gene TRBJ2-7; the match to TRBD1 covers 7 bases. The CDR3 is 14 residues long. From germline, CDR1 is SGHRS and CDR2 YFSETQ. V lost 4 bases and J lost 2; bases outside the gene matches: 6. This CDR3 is CASSQDRTAYEQYF. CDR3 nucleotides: TGCGCCAGCAGCCAGGACAGGACCGCCTACGAGCAGTACTTC.

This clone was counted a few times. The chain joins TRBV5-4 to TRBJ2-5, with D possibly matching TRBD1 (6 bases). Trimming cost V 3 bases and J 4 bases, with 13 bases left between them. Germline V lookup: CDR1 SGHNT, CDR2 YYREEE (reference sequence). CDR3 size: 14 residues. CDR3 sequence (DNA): TGTGCCAGCAGCTCCGGGACACAGTTAGAGACCCAGTACTTC. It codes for CASSSGTQLETQYF.

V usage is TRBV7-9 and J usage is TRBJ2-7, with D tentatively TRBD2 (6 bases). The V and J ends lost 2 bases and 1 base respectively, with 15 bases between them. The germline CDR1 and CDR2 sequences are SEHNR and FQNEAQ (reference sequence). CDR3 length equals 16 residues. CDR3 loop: CASSLFSAGGSYEQYF. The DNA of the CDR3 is TGTGCCAGCAGCTTATTCTCGGCAGGAGGGTCCTACGAGCAGTACTTC.

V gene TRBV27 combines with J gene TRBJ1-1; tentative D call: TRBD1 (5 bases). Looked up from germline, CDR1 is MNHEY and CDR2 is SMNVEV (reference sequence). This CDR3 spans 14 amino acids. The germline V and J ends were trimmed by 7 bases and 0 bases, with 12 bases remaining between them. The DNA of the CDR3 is TGTGCCAGCACCCCTAGGGGCCTGAACACTGAAGCTTTCTTT. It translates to CASTPRGLNTEAFF.

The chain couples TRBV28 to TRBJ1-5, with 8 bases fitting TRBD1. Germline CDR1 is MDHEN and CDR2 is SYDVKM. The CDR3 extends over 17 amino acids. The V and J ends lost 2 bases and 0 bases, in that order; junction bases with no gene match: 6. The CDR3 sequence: CASSLTGGTYSNQPQHF. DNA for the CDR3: TGTGCCAGCAGTTTAACAGGGGGAACTTATAGCAATCAGCCCCAGCATTTT.

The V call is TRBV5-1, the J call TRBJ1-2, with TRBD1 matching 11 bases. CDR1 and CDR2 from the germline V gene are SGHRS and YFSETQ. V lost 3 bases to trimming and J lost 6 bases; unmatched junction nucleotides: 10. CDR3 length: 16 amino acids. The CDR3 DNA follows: TGCGCCAGCAGCTATTCCCGGGACAGGGGGTTAGATGGCTACACCTTC. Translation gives CASSYSRDRGLDGYTF.